Listed here are 18 T cell receptor beta chains from one sample, sequenced in a study of vaccination effects on CD4 cells after COVID-19. Antigen-specific CD4+ T cells were expanded with viral peptide pools in the ViraFEST assay before sequencing. The culture ran for 10 days before CD4+ T cells were isolated. Everyone in the study got two shots of either the BNT162b2 or mRNA-1273 vaccine. Data came from immunoSEQ multiplex PCR; TCRdb stores just in-frame clones and leaves some out. The sample has over 60,000 clones, roughly 74% seen once. These receptors lack a known antigen. Source: CD4+ T cells from PBMCs cultured with HCoV-229E spike peptides, taken after COVID-19 vaccination. The receptors were gathered from a human donor who received a COVID-19 vaccine.

This clone was seen a handful of times. The chain joins TRBV7-9 to TRBJ2-7; 8 bases match TRBD2. Germline V lookup: CDR1 SEHNR, CDR2 FQNEAQ (reference sequence). The J segment lost 4 bases and the V segment lost 5 bases, leaving 4 bases of the junction unmatched. The CDR3 runs to 13 residues. CDR3: CASSPSGGYEQYV. CDR3 bases: TGTGCCAGCAGCCCCTCGGGGGGGTACGAGCAGTACGTC.

The J gene is TRBJ1-2, the V gene TRBV30; tentative D call: TRBD1 (5 bases). Trimming removed 0 bases from V and 2 bases from J, with 19 bases in between. This CDR3 contains 17 residues. Germline CDR1 GTSNPN, CDR2 SVGIG (reference sequence). This CDR3 is CAWSVPLRQKSNYGYTF. The CDR3 DNA sequence: TGTGCCTGGAGTGTACCCCTCCGACAGAAATCCAACTATGGCTACACCTTC.

This clone was detected only a few times. The chain is built from TRBV3-1 (or the pseudogene TRBV3-2) and TRBJ2-1; a weak D match, TRBD1 (6 bases). The CDR3 runs 15 residues. CDR1 and CDR2 from the germline V gene are LGHDT and YNNKEL (reference sequence). The V and J ends lost 1 base and 2 bases respectively, with 9 bases between them. The CDR3 here is CASSQVQGPYNEQFF. As DNA, the CDR3 is TGTGCCAGCAGCCAAGTTCAGGGGCCCTACAATGAGCAGTTCTTC.

This clone appeared once. The chain is built from TRBV24-1 and TRBJ1-1; a possible D gene is TRBD1 (6 bases). Per germline, CDR1 KGHDR and CDR2 SFDVKD. Trimming removed 2 bases from V and 10 bases from J, with 16 bases in between. The CDR3 spans 14 residues. CDR3 amino acids: CATSDSGAGKRAFF. Written as DNA, the CDR3 is TGTGCCACCAGTGATTCGGGGGCGGGAAAGAGAGCTTTCTTT.

This chain uses TRBV18 with TRBJ1-5, with TRBD1 matching over 8 bases. The CDR3 sequence is 16 residues long. J was trimmed by 6 bases and V by 3 bases; bases with no gene match: 10. The germline V gene encodes CDR1 KGHSH and CDR2 LQKENI. In DNA form, the CDR3 reads TGTGCCAGCTCACCCTCGGGCAGGGGGCGGGGTCAGCCCCAGCATTTT. Its protein is CASSPSGRGRGQPQHF.

This chain uses TRBV15 with TRBJ1-4, with a possible D match to TRBD1 (5 bases). The CDR3 sequence is 16 residues long. Germline-derived CDR1 and CDR2 are LNHNV and YYDKDF (reference sequence). Trimming removed 0 bases at V and 0 bases at J, with 8 bases between. The CDR3 sequence is CATSREGPPTNEKLFF. For the CDR3, the DNA is TGTGCCACCAGCAGAGAGGGACCCCCAACTAATGAAAAACTGTTTTTT.

The genes are TRBV5-6 and TRBJ2-7; tentatively, D is TRBD2 (5 bases). Trimming left V 3 bases short and J 3 bases short, with 16 bases between. Per germline, CDR1 SGHDT and CDR2 YYEEEE. The length of the CDR3 is 15 residues. CDR3 coding DNA: TGTGCCAGCAGCTCAGGACTCGCGCCAGTCTACGAGCAGTACGTC. Its translation is CASSSGLAPVYEQYV.

The rearrangement joins TRBV7-3 to TRBJ2-2, with 8 bases identical to TRBD1. J lost 5 bases, V lost 5 bases, and 1 base had no gene match. CDR1 and CDR2 from the germline V gene are SGHTA and FQGTGA. The CDR3 loop spans 13 amino acids. CDR3 loop: CASSRTGTGELFF. The CDR3 bases are TGTGCCAGCAGCCGGACAGGGACCGGGGAGCTGTTTTTT.

The chain has TRBV11-3 and TRBJ2-1; D remains unclear. V dropped 4 bases and J dropped 7 bases, with 20 bases sitting between them. CDR1 is SGHNT, CDR2 YENEEA, per germline. The CDR3 is 16 amino acids. For the CDR3, the DNA is TGTGCCAGCAGCTGCAGGATCCCCGTTTATCTTAATGAGCAGTTCTTC. Its protein is CASSCRIPVYLNEQFF.

The chain couples TRBV4-3 to TRBJ2-5; weak D call: TRBD1 (5 bases). V lost 1 base and J 3 bases, leaving 9 bases between the germline ends. The CDR3 has 14 amino acids. Per germline, CDR1 LGHNA and CDR2 YSLEER. The CDR3 DNA is TGCGCCAGCAGCCAAGGCCCAGGGAAAGAGACCCAGTACTTC. Encoded protein: CASSQGPGKETQYF.

V and J are TRBV19 and TRBJ1-2; TRBD1 might be the D (5 bases). Germline-derived CDR1 and CDR2 are LNHDA and SQIVND (reference sequence). Trimming pared 7 bases from V and 8 bases from J, leaving 17 bases between. CDR3 size: 13 residues. For the CDR3, the DNA is TGTGCCAGTAACCTGACTCCTAGGGGAGGCTACACCTTC. Its translation: CASNLTPRGGYTF.

V gene TRBV24-1 combines with J gene TRBJ2-4; 7 positions match TRBD1. The CDR3 runs to 11 residues. CDR1 KGHDR and CDR2 SFDVKD come from the germline V gene. J lost 15 bases, V lost 5 bases, and 6 bases had no gene match. CDR3 amino acids: CATSALTGWYF. CDR3 sequence (DNA): TGTGCCACCAGTGCCCTGACAGGGTGGTACTTC.

The chain recombines TRBV25-1 with TRBJ1-2; D is perhaps TRBD1 (6 bases). V was cut by 3 bases and J by 1 base, with 9 bases left in between. Germline assignment: CDR1 MGHDK and CDR2 SYGVNS. The CDR3 sequence is 14 residues long. CDR3 in DNA: TGTGCCAGCAGTGAGCAGGGGCGTAACTATGGCTACACCTTC. This translates into CASSEQGRNYGYTF.

In DNA, the CDR3 is TGCGCCAGCTCGGGAACCTCCCTCCGGGACAGGGGATCGAACATTCAGTACTTC. Amino acid sequence: CASSGTSLRDRGSNIQYF. The chain couples TRBV5-1 to TRBJ2-4; 10 nucleotides agree with TRBD1. CDR1 is SGHRS, CDR2 YFSETQ, per germline. The CDR3 spans 18 residues. With V trimmed by 7 bases and J by 7 bases, 20 bases remained unmatched.

The chain combines TRBV28 with TRBJ1-5; a weak D match, TRBD1 (6 bases). The CDR3 loop spans 16 amino acids. The germline V gene has CDR1 MDHEN and CDR2 SYDVKM. V shed 6 bases and J shed 3 bases, with 18 bases lying between them. The chain's CDR3 is CASSRRGAGTNQPQHF. CDR3 sequence (DNA): TGTGCCAGCAGCCGTCGGGGGGCTGGCACCAATCAGCCCCAGCATTTT. Supplemented by reference TRBV28 and TRBJ1-5, the full variable domain reads DVKVTQSSRYLVKRTGEKVFLECVQDMDHENMFWYRQDPGLGLRLIYFSYDVKMKEKGDIPEGYSVSREKKERFSLILESASTNQTSMYLCASSRRGAGTNQPQHFGDGTRLSIL.

The V and J genes are TRBV4-1 and TRBJ1-1; TRBD1 aligns across 7 bases. The CDR3 has 15 amino acids. Germline trimming cut 0 bases from V and 5 bases from J; bases unmatched to any gene: 6. Germline V gives CDR1 MGHRA, CDR2 YSYEKL. The CDR3 nucleotides are TGCGCCAGCAGCCAAGATAAGGGGGCCCGGACTGAAGCTTTCTTT. Its translation: CASSQDKGARTEAFF.

The chain employs TRBV6-4 and TRBJ1-4; D is unclear. The CDR3 is 15 amino acids. The V and J ends lost 4 bases and 6 bases respectively, with 15 bases between them. Germline CDR1 and CDR2: MRHNA and SNTAGT. CDR3 DNA sequence: TGTGCCAGCAGTGTTATTTACCGTCCCTATGAAAAACTGTTTTTT. Translation: CASSVIYRPYEKLFF.

This clone was detected once. The chain employs TRBV5-1 and TRBJ2-3; 9 bases are shared with TRBD1. This CDR3 region has 16 residues. With V trimmed by 2 bases and J by 1 base, 5 bases remained unmatched. Looked up from germline, CDR1 is SGHRS and CDR2 is YFSETQ. CDR3 in DNA: TGCGCCAGCAGCTTCCGGACAGGGGATCGCACAGATACGCAGTATTTT. Translation: CASSFRTGDRTDTQYF.